This T cell receptor (beta chain) was sequenced in a study of blood T cell repertoires in COVID-19 (dated by TCRdb to 2019 to 2021). General notes on the study: Samples from collaborators originated in the United States, Italy and Spain and spanned both the acute and convalescent phases of COVID-19. The material from the prospective study consisted of cDNA or gDNA derived from T cells, B-cell-depleted T cells, or PBMCs. The dataset comprised deeply sampled blood TCRbeta repertoires from subjects exposed to, actively infected with, or recovered from COVID-19. The repertoires were released in a freely available public database meant as a resource for research on the immune response to SARS-CoV-2. The samples were drawn from two sources: the first 160 participants of the ongoing ImmuneRACE study, and 1,200 or so subjects contributed by 6 global collaborators. A de-identified subject ID, COVID-19 status, age in years and sex were almost always included in the sample metadata. Where available, HLA class I and class II types were obtained from metadata supplied by the sample provider rather than from assay-based typing.

In the prospective study, participants were about 18 to 89 years old, resided in about two dozen geographic areas of the United States, and were enrolled through a virtual design. To assign participants to cohorts, the prospective study relied on clinical history that participants themselves reported in a screening survey and a study questionnaire. Recovered participants in ImmuneRACE Cohort 3 were defined by two consecutive negative NP/OP PCR tests, clearance by a healthcare professional, or resolution of symptoms. Mobile phlebotomists in the prospective study collected whole blood, serum and a nasopharyngeal or oropharyngeal swab from every participant. Over a roughly 2-month period, participants in the prospective study had the option of providing additional blood draws and questionnaires. Before DNA extraction, blood samples from the prospective study were shipped at room temperature or frozen.

Broad study findings and their caveats: The quantity of clinical and demographic metadata differed by source and by participant and was supplied without curation.

On this clone itself: What this receptor recognizes is not known. No base quality values were provided; no much bigger clone lies one nucleotide off.

V is cut back by 8 bases and J by 7 bases, with 8 bases in the junction unmatched. The germline V gene (reference sequence) sets CDR1 to MNHEY and CDR2 to SMNVEV. Measured from the cysteine to the phenylalanine, the CDR3 is 14 residues long. Only CDR3 DNA is held: 42 bases, read in frame from base 1. TCRbeta CDR3 regions were amplified from genomic DNA by means of the immunoSEQ Assay, a bias-controlled multiplex PCR. As for the original processing: Nucleated cell counts per sample were estimated from amplification of reference gene primers within the assay. Sequence reads were collapsed and filtered to measure the absolute abundance of every unique TCRbeta CDR3 rearrangement. For each sample, productive Simpson clonality was calculated as the square root of Simpson's diversity index over productive rearrangements. TCRdb retrieved this table from immuneACCESS and kept in-frame rearrangements only. Not all clones are present; in checked studies, unresolved V genes account for under half, and no reason is known for the remainder. The V and J calls and clone size are taken from that table; D and trimming were inferred from the DNA. The sample contains roughly 240,000 clones, about 82% of them found a single time. Of the sample, 2% to 2.5% falls within the top ten clones.

The TCR comes from a woman aged 50 to 60 who had recovered from COVID-19. The rearrangement joined TRBV27 to TRBJ2-1, and 10 junctional nucleotides match TRBD1. The sequencing input was PBMCs or T cells enriched from blood (not recorded which). The DNA reads as follows: TGTGCCAGCGGGAGACAGGGGGCTGGAAATGAGCAGTTCTTC. Its protein is CASGRQGAGNEQFF.